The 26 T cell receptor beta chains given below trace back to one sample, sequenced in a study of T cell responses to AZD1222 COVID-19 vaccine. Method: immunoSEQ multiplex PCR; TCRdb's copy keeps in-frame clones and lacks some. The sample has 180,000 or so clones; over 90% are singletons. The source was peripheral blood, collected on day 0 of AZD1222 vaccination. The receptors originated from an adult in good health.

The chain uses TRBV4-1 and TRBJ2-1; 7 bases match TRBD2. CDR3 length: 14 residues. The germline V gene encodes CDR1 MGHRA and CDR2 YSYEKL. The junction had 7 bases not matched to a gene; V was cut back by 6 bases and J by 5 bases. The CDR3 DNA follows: TGCGCCAGCAGTTCCCGCAGCGGGAACAATGAGCAGTTCTTC. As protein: CASSSRSGNNEQFF.

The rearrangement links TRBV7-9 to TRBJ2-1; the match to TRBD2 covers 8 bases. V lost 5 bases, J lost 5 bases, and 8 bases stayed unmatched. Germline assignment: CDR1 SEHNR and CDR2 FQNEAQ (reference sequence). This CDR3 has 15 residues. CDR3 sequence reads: CASSRLRAGDNEQFF. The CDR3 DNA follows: TGTGCCAGCAGCCGCCTGAGAGCGGGGGACAATGAGCAGTTCTTC.

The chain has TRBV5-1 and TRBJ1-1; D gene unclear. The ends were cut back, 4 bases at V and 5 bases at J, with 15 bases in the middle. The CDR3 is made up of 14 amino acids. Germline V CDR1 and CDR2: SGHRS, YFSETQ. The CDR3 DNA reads TGCGCCAGCAGCAAGGAAGGGCTTGTGACTGAAGCTTTCTTT. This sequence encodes CASSKEGLVTEAFF.

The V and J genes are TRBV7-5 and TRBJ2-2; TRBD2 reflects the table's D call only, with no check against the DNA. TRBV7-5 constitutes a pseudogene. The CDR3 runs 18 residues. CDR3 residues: CVRSYPTSGSPNTGELFF. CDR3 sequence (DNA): TGTGTCAGAAGCTATCCGACTAGCGGGAGTCCGAACACCGGGGAGCTGTTTTTT.

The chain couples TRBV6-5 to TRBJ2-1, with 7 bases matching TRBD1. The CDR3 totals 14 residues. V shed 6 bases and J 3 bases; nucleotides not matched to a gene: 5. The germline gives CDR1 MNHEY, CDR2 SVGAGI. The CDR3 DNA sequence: TGTGCCAGCAGCATCCGGGACAGCTACAATGAGCAGTTCTTC. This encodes CASSIRDSYNEQFF.

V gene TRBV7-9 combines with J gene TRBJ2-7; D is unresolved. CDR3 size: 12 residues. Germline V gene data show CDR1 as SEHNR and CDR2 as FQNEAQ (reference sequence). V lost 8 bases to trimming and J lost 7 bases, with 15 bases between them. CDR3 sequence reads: CASSRVSQEQYF. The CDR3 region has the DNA TGTGCCAGCTCCCGAGTATCCCAGGAGCAGTACTTC.

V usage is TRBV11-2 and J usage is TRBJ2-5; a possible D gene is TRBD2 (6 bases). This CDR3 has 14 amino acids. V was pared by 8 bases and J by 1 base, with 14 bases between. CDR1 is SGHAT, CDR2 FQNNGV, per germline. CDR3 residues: CASYAGGPQETQYF. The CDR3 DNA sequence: TGTGCCAGCTATGCCGGAGGGCCCCAAGAGACCCAGTACTTC.

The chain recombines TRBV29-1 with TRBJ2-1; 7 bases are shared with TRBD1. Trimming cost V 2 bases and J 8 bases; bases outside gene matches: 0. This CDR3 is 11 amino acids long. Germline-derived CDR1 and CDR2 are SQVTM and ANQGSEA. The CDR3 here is CSVEQGDEQFF. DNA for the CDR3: TGCAGCGTTGAACAGGGGGATGAGCAGTTCTTC.

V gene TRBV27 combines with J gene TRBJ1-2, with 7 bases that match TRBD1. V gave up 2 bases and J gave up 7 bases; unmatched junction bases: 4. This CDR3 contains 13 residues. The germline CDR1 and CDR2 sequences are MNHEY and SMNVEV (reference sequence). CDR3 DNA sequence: TGTGCCAGCAGTTTAAGAACAGGGGTTGGCTACACCTTC. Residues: CASSLRTGVGYTF.

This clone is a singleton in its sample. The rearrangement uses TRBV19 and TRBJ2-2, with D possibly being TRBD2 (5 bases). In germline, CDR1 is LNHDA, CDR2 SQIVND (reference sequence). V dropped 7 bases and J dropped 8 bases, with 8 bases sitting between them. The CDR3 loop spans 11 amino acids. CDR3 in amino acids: CASTGEGELFF. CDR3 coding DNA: TGTGCCAGTACCGGGGAAGGGGAGCTGTTTTTT.

DNA for the CDR3: TGTGCCAGTAGTATGGGGGACCGATCCTACGAGCAGTACTTC. It is translated as CASSMGDRSYEQYF. The chain uses TRBV19 and TRBJ2-7, with D perhaps TRBD1 or TRBD2 (5 bases each). The CDR3 sequence is 14 residues long. The germline V gene has CDR1 LNHDA and CDR2 SQIVND (reference sequence). Trimming cost V 3 bases and J 1 base, with 10 bases left between them.

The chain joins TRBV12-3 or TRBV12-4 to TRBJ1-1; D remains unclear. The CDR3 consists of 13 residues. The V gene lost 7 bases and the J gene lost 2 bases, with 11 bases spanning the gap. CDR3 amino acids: CASTLRPNTEAFF. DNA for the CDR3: TGTGCCAGCACCTTACGACCAAACACTGAAGCTTTCTTT.

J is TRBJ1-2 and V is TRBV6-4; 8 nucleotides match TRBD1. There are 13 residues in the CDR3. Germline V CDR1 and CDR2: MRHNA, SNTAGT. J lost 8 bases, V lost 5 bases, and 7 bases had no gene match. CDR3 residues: CASSSQGALGYTF. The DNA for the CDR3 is TGTGCCAGCAGTTCGCAGGGGGCGCTGGGCTACACCTTC.

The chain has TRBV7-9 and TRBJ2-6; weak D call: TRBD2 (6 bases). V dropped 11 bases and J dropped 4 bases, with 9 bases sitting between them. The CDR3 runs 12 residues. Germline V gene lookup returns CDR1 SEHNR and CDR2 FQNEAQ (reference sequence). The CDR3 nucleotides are TGTGCCGGGAGGACCGGGGCCAACGTCCTGACTTTC. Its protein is CAGRTGANVLTF.

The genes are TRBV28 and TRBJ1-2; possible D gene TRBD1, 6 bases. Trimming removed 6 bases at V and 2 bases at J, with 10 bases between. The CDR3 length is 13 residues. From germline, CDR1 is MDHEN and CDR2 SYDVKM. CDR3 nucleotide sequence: TGTGCCAGCAGACTCGACAGGAACTATGGCTACACCTTC. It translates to CASRLDRNYGYTF.

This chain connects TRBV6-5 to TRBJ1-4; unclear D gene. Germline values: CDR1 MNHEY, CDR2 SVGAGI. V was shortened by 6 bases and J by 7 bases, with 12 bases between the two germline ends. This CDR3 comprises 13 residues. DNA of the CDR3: TGTGCCAGCAGGTCGTATTCGAGTGAAAAACTGTTTTTT. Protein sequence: CASRSYSSEKLFF.

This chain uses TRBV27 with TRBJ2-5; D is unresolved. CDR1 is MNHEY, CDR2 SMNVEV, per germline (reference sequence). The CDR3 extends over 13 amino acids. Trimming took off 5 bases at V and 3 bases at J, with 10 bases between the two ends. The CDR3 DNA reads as TGTGCCAGCAGTCATCGGCTGGAAGAGACCCAGTACTTC. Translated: CASSHRLEETQYF.

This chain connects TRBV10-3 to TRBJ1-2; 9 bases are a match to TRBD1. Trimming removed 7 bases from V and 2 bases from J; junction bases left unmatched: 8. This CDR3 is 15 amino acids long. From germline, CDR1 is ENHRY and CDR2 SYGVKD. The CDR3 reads CAIKPGQGTNYGYTF. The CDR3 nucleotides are TGTGCCATCAAACCCGGACAGGGGACAAACTATGGCTACACCTTC.

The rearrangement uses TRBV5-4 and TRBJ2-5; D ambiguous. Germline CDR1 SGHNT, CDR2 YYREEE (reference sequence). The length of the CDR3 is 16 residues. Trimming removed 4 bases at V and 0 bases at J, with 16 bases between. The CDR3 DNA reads TGTGCCAGCAGCCGACGGGTTGGCGTCTACCAAGAGACCCAGTACTTC. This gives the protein CASSRRVGVYQETQYF.

Here the CDR3 DNA reads TGTGCCAGCAGTTACTCTTCCTTGGACACTAACTATGGCTACACCTTC. It specifies CASSYSSLDTNYGYTF. J is TRBJ1-2 and V is TRBV6-5, with a weak D call TRBD1 (5 bases). V gave up 0 bases and J gave up 0 bases, with 11 bases separating them. Germline values: CDR1 MNHEY, CDR2 SVGAGI. This CDR3 is 16 amino acids long.

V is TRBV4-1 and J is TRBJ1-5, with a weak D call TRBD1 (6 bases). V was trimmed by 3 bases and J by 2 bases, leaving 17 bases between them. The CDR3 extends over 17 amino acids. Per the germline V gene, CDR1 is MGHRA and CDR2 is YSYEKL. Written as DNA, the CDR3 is TGCGCCAGCAGCCACCCAGGGGCCGGGATGGGCAATCAGCCCCAGCATTTT. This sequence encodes CASSHPGAGMGNQPQHF.

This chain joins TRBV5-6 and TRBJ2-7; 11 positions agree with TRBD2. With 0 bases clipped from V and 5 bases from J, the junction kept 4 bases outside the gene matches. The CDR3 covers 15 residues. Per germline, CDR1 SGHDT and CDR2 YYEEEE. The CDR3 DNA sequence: TGTGCCAGCAGCTTGGAACTAGCGGGAGTGCACGAGCAGTACTTC. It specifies CASSLELAGVHEQYF. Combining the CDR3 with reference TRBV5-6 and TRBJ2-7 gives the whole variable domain DAGVTQSPTHLIKTRGQQVTLRCSPKSGHDTVSWYQQALGQGPQFIFQYYEEEERQRGNFPDRFSGHQFPNYSSELNVNALLLGDSALYLCASSLELAGVHEQYFGPGTRLTVT.

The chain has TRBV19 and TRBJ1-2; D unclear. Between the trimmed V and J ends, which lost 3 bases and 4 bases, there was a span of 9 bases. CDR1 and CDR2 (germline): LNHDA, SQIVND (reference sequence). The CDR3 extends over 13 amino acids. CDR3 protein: CASSIEGSYGYTF. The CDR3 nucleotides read TGTGCCAGTAGTATCGAGGGATCCTATGGCTACACCTTC.

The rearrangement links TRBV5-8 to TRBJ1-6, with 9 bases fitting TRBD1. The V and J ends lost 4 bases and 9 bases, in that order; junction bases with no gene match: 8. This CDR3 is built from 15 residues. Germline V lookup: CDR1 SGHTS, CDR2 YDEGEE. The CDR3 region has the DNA TGTGCCAGCAGCCTTACCGGGACAGGGATTTCACCCCTCCACTTT. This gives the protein CASSLTGTGISPLHF. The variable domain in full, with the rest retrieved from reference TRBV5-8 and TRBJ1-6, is EAGVTQSPTHLIKTRGQQATLRCSPISGHTSVYWYQQALGLGLQFLLWYDEGEERNRGNFPPRFSGRQFPNYSSELNVNALELEDSALYLCASSLTGTGISPLHFGNGTRLTVT.

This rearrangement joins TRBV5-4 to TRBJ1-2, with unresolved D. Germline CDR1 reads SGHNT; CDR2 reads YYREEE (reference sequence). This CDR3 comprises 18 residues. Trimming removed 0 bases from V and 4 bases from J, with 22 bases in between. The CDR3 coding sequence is TGTGCCAGCAGCTTGGCCAAGGGTAGGGATCTCGTCCCCTATGGCTACACCTTC. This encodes CASSLAKGRDLVPYGYTF. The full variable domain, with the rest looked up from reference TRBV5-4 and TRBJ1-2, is ETGVTQSPTHLIKTRGQQVTLRCSSQSGHNTVSWYQQALGQGPQFIFQYYREEENGRGNFPPRFSGLQFPNYSSELNVNALELDDSALYLCASSLAKGRDLVPYGYTFGSGTRLTVV.

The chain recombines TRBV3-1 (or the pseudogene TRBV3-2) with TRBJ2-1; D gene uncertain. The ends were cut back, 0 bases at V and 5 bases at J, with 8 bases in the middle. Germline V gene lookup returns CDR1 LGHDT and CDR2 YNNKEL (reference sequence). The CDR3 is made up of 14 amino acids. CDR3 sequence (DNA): TGTGCCAGCAGCCAAGATACGGTCCACAATGAGCAGTTCTTC. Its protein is CASSQDTVHNEQFF.